Given below is one T cell receptor beta chain in context. The data belong to a study of blood T cell repertoires in COVID-19. The CDR3 is made up of 14 amino acids. V was pared by 5 bases and J by 7 bases, with 5 bases of the junction left unmatched. CDR1 and CDR2 from the germline V gene are SEHNR and FQNEAQ (reference sequence). Per the authors' pipeline: Counts of nucleated cells, estimated from reference gene primer amplification, were obtained. Assay: immunoSEQ multiplex PCR; the TCRdb copy retains only in-frame clones and omits some. The D gene and trimming were derived from the DNA, and the V and J assignments and clone size from that table. The sample includes about 350,000 clones, less than 90% of them seen just once. Residents of about two dozen US areas, aged about 18 to 95 years, made up the participants.

Sequenced input: PBMCs or T cells enriched from blood (not recorded which). V is TRBV7-9 and J is TRBJ1-4; 9 bases agree with TRBD1. This TCR was recovered from a woman in her twenties or thirties who had recovered from COVID-19. In DNA, the CDR3 is TGTGCCAGCAGCGGGACAGGGTTGGGTGAAAAACTGTTTTTT. This gives the protein CASSGTGLGEKLFF.